The clone carrying this TCR beta chain has more than one count but fewer than ten. The target antigen is unknown. This specimen belongs to a study of PD-1 blockade in classical Hodgkin lymphoma. In the study overall: Patients were given intravenous nivolumab, 3 mg/kg, every 2 weeks. Study outcomes and limitations: Significant TCR diversity gains by C4D1 occurred in CD4+ but not CD8+ cells. Individuals who commenced nivolumab within less than 1 year of ASCT were excluded. TCR diversity at baseline was reported to be reduced in newly diagnosed patients relative to healthy donors.

Method: immunoSEQ multiplex PCR; TCRdb's copy keeps in-frame clones and lacks some. Here the sample spans around 26,000 clones, around three quarters being singletons. All the patients suffered relapse after autologous stem cell transplantation, and brentuximab vedotin exposure differed. The CDR3 has 12 residues. Germline values: CDR1 WNHNN, CDR2 SYGVQD (reference sequence). Trimming stripped 4 bases from V and 0 bases from J, with 4 bases between. The material was peripheral blood mononuclear cells (PBMCs), obtained before the second cycle of nivolumab. This chain links TRBV10-1 with TRBJ2-7; D unclear. This receptor was taken from a human donor with classical Hodgkin lymphoma. The CDR3 DNA reads TGCGCCAGCAGTGGGAGCTCCTACGAGCAGTACTTC. It specifies CASSGSSYEQYF.